This T cell receptor (beta chain) was sequenced during a study of beta chain features in type 1 diabetes. Study-level findings and limits: Reduced insertions and increased deletions marked VDJ junctions in type 1 diabetes patients. TCRB CDR3s were moderately but significantly shorter in Type 1 diabetes patients in all four CD4+ subsets. A greater similarity of naive, central memory and Treg TCRB repertoires was seen among patients than among healthy donors.

Reverse transcription of all isolated RNA meant that expressed TCRB transcripts were sequenced. Sequenced by immunoSEQ multiplex PCR; TCRdb stores in-frame clones only, minus some. The table includes approximately 60,000 clones, approximately 59% detected once. Turning to this clone: What it binds is not known.

The ends were cut back, 0 bases at V and 4 bases at J, with 10 bases in the middle. The length of the CDR3 is 15 residues. Germline values: CDR1 SGHRS, CDR2 YFSETQ. The source of this sequence is a woman aged 18 to 35 in good health. Material for sequencing was Tregs from blood. The chain joins TRBV5-1 to TRBJ1-4, with D possibly TRBD1 on 5 matching bases. The CDR3 region is CASSLEPGLNEKLFF. The CDR3 nucleotides are TGCGCCAGCAGCTTGGAACCAGGGCTTAATGAAAAACTGTTTTTT.